This TCR beta chain is drawn from a study of blood T cells in healthy people across ages. General study points: Donor CMV status was unknown, possibly confounding expanded clonotype changes.

The table lists this clonotype with a count of one. Its cognate antigen is unknown. A second PCR of 7 to 11 cycles used a sample-barcoded 5' primer and a J-beta primer mix. TCRdb re-analysed the 5' RACE reads in MiXCR, keeping a single row per CDR3 protein. This table holds under 2 million distinct CDR3 sequences, almost 35% found once. The donors, aged about 6 to 100, were healthy Caucasians from Russia. The sequenced sample consisted of blood. The TCR comes from a woman in her 30s in good health.

CDR3 sequence (DNA): TGTGCCAGCAGCCAAGATAGGTGGCTAGTGGGTCCTATTACCTCCTACAATGAGCAGTTCTTC. This gives the protein CASSQDRWLVGPITSYNEQFF. The gene calls are TRBV14 and TRBJ2-1; D call uncertain. V shed 0 bases and J shed 0 bases, with 24 bases lying between them. Germline assignment: CDR1 SGHDN and CDR2 FVKESK. The CDR3 loop spans 21 amino acids.